These T cell receptor beta chains were read from a single sample in a study of T cells after posttransplantation cyclophosphamide. Some clones are missing from TCRdb's copy, which holds only in-frame ones; the method was immunoSEQ multiplex PCR. The table records 50,000 to 65,000 clones, approximately 86% of them present only once. What was sequenced was PBMCs. The receptors were gathered from a man aged 30 to 45 with a blood cancer, CMV-positive, and with a related stem cell donor. The CDR3 runs from the conserved cysteine through the conserved F or W. The order of the fields is V gene, CDR3 length, J gene, D gene, clone size, CDR3 DNA, CDR3 protein. A D gene is named only where the DNA matches it firmly. Rows may omit the clone size; those that give it use once, few, many or a size class.

v_call: TRBV4-3; cdr3_length: 18; j_call: TRBJ1-2; d_call: .; clone_size: .; cdr3_nt: TGCGCCAGCAGCCAAGACTTTGACTTCCGCCCCCTTAACTATGGCTACACCTTC; cdr3_aa: CASSQDFDFRPLNYGYTF
v_call: TRBV6-6; cdr3_length: 14; j_call: TRBJ2-3; d_call: .; clone_size: .; cdr3_nt: TGTGCCAGCAGTTACACAGTCAGCACAGATACGCAGTATTTT; cdr3_aa: CASSYTVSTDTQYF
v_call: TRBV5-5; cdr3_length: 13; j_call: TRBJ1-1; d_call: .; clone_size: once; cdr3_nt: TGTGCCAGCAGCGTGGGAGGGGGCACTGAAGCTTTCTTT; cdr3_aa: CASSVGGGTEAFF
v_call: TRBV29-1; cdr3_length: 16; j_call: TRBJ2-5; d_call: TRBD2; clone_size: .; cdr3_nt: TGCAGCGTTGAGTCTAGCGGGAGGACCTTGGGTGGGGCCCAGTACTTC; cdr3_aa: CSVESSGRTLGGAQYF
v_call: TRBV4-3; cdr3_length: 18; j_call: TRBJ2-3; d_call: TRBD2; clone_size: .; cdr3_nt: TGCGCCAGCAGCCAAGTTGTCCCGGGACTAGCGGGAAGAGATACGCAGTATTTT; cdr3_aa: CASSQVVPGLAGRDTQYF
v_call: TRBV18; cdr3_length: 15; j_call: TRBJ2-1; d_call: TRBD2; clone_size: .; cdr3_nt: TGTGCCAGCTCACCACCGGGACTAGCGGACAATGAGCAGTTCTTC; cdr3_aa: CASSPPGLADNEQFF
v_call: TRBV6-1; cdr3_length: 15; j_call: TRBJ2-7; d_call: TRBD1; clone_size: .; cdr3_nt: TGTGCCAGCAGTCCCCGACAGGGGGTGGTTAGCGAGCAGTACTTC; cdr3_aa: CASSPRQGVVSEQYF
v_call: TRBV6-1; cdr3_length: 16; j_call: TRBJ2-1; d_call: TRBD2; clone_size: .; cdr3_nt: TGTGCCAGCAGTGAAAGGGCGGGAGGGCCTTCGAATGAGCAGTTCTTC; cdr3_aa: CASSERAGGPSNEQFF
v_call: TRBV28; cdr3_length: 15; j_call: TRBJ1-1; d_call: .; clone_size: .; cdr3_nt: TGTGCCAGCAGTCCCCCGAAGGGGTGGAACACTGAAGCTTTCTTT; cdr3_aa: CASSPPKGWNTEAFF
v_call: TRBV12-5; cdr3_length: 17; j_call: TRBJ1-2; d_call: TRBD1; clone_size: .; cdr3_nt: TGTGCTAGTGGTTTGTCCCGGACAGGAACCCTTAACTATGGCTACACCTTC; cdr3_aa: CASGLSRTGTLNYGYTF
v_call: TRBV4-2; cdr3_length: 18; j_call: TRBJ2-1; d_call: TRBD2; clone_size: few; cdr3_nt: TGTGCCAGCAGCCAAGATCAGACCGCTAGCGGGGAGGTCGATGAGCAGTTCTTC; cdr3_aa: CASSQDQTASGEVDEQFF
v_call: TRBV19; cdr3_length: 15; j_call: TRBJ2-2; d_call: .; clone_size: once; cdr3_nt: TGTGCCAGTACTATATATCGCGGGTTCACCGGGGAGCTGTTTTTT; cdr3_aa: CASTIYRGFTGELFF
v_call: TRBV9; cdr3_length: 13; j_call: TRBJ2-7; d_call: .; clone_size: once; cdr3_nt: TGTGCCAGCAGCCCAGGGTGGGGATACGAGCAGTACTTC; cdr3_aa: CASSPGWGYEQYF
v_call: TRBV13; cdr3_length: 13; j_call: TRBJ1-1; d_call: TRBD1; clone_size: few; cdr3_nt: TGTGCCAGCAGTTCGGACAGGGGGACTGAAGCTTTCTTT; cdr3_aa: CASSSDRGTEAFF
v_call: TRBV7-9; cdr3_length: 14; j_call: TRBJ1-4; d_call: TRBD1; clone_size: .; cdr3_nt: TGTGCCAGCAGCCGGACAGGGGGTCGGGAAAAACTGTTTTTT; cdr3_aa: CASSRTGGREKLFF
v_call: TRBV11-2; cdr3_length: 15; j_call: TRBJ1-1; d_call: TRBD1; clone_size: .; cdr3_nt: TGTGCCAGCAGCCCTAGGACAGGGATCGGCACTGAAGCTTTCTTT; cdr3_aa: CASSPRTGIGTEAFF
v_call: TRBV6-5; cdr3_length: 13; j_call: TRBJ2-2; d_call: .; clone_size: .; cdr3_nt: TGTGCCAGCAGCGATCGGGGTTCCGGGGAGCTGTTTTTT; cdr3_aa: CASSDRGSGELFF
v_call: TRBV18; cdr3_length: 14; j_call: TRBJ2-7; d_call: .; clone_size: .; cdr3_nt: TGTGCCAGCTCATCGAACCAGGGATCGGGCGAGCAGTACTTC; cdr3_aa: CASSSNQGSGEQYF
v_call: TRBV6-5; cdr3_length: 15; j_call: TRBJ1-1; d_call: TRBD1; clone_size: .; cdr3_nt: TGTGCCAGCAGTCTCACGACAGGGGTGAACACTGAAGCTTTCTTT; cdr3_aa: CASSLTTGVNTEAFF
v_call: TRBV5-6; cdr3_length: 15; j_call: TRBJ2-3; d_call: TRBD1; clone_size: once; cdr3_nt: TGTGCCAGCAGCTTGACCGGGACAGGGAGATATACGCAGTATTTT; cdr3_aa: CASSLTGTGRYTQYF
v_call: TRBV5-8; cdr3_length: 15; j_call: TRBJ1-2; d_call: .; clone_size: .; cdr3_nt: TGTGCCAGCAGCTTTTGGTCGAGGGATAGGGATGGCTACACCTTC; cdr3_aa: CASSFWSRDRDGYTF
v_call: TRBV2; cdr3_length: 18; j_call: TRBJ2-3; d_call: TRBD2; clone_size: .; cdr3_nt: TGTGCCAGCAGTGAACCGTTGGGGCCTAGCGGGAGAACAGATACGCAGTATTTT; cdr3_aa: CASSEPLGPSGRTDTQYF
v_call: TRBV11-2; cdr3_length: 13; j_call: TRBJ1-2; d_call: TRBD1; clone_size: .; cdr3_nt: TGTGCCAGCAGCCCTCGACAGGGGGCAGGCTACACCTTC; cdr3_aa: CASSPRQGAGYTF
v_call: TRBV7-9; cdr3_length: 15; j_call: TRBJ2-7; d_call: TRBD1; clone_size: .; cdr3_nt: TGTGCCAGCAGCTTGACAGGGATAAGCACCTACGAGCAGTACTTC; cdr3_aa: CASSLTGISTYEQYF
v_call: TRBV11-3; cdr3_length: 15; j_call: TRBJ2-1; d_call: TRBD1; clone_size: .; cdr3_nt: TGTGCCAGCAGCCCGGGACAGGGTATTTACAATGAGCAGTTCTTC; cdr3_aa: CASSPGQGIYNEQFF
v_call: TRBV5-4; cdr3_length: 12; j_call: TRBJ1-1; d_call: .; clone_size: .; cdr3_nt: TGTGCCAGCAGCCCAGGGAACACTGAAGCTTTCTTT; cdr3_aa: CASSPGNTEAFF
v_call: TRBV27; cdr3_length: 14; j_call: TRBJ2-7; d_call: .; clone_size: .; cdr3_nt: TGTGCCAGCAGTCCGGCCCGAGGGCCTTACGAGCAGTACTTC; cdr3_aa: CASSPARGPYEQYF
v_call: TRBV18; cdr3_length: 15; j_call: TRBJ1-1; d_call: .; clone_size: .; cdr3_nt: TGTGCCAGCTCACCCCGGGACACAGGGAACACTGAAGCTTTCTTT; cdr3_aa: CASSPRDTGNTEAFF
v_call: TRBV6-4; cdr3_length: 16; j_call: TRBJ2-3; d_call: TRBD2; clone_size: .; cdr3_nt: TGTGCCAGCAGTGACTTAGCGGGAGGGGACACAGATACGCAGTATTTT; cdr3_aa: CASSDLAGGDTDTQYF